One and the same sample provided the 19 T cell receptor beta chains below, sequenced in a study of CD8 T cells in Susac syndrome (dated by TCRdb to between 2019 and 2020). The library was prepared using the immunoSEQ multiplex PCR assay. RNA was extracted with the RNeasy kit and roughly 0.45 to 1 ug was reverse transcribed using random hexamers. In TCRdb, the public reads were trimmed at Q25 with fastp and aligned with MiXCR, with productive beta chains retained. Every distinct CDR3 protein forms one entry, paired with its most common genes and DNA. Within this sample are 150,000 to 200,000 distinct CDR3 sequences, with almost 96% of them counted one time only. The top ten clones comprise approximately 0.09% of the sample. Sequenced input: CD4+ T cells from PBMCs. These receptors were collected from a human donor with multiple sclerosis.

The J gene is TRBJ1-5, the V gene TRBV30; the D is unclear. Germline-derived CDR1 and CDR2 are GTSNPN and SVGIG (reference sequence). The CDR3 runs 13 residues. Trimming pared 2 bases from V and 7 bases from J, leaving 12 bases between. CDR3 sequence: CAWSKEVRQPQHF. DNA of the CDR3: TGTGCCTGGAGTAAAGAGGTCAGACAGCCCCAGCATTTT.

The count of this clonotype is one. The chain carries TRBV9 and TRBJ1-1; D gene ambiguous. Germline V lookup: CDR1 SGDLS, CDR2 YYNGEE. CDR3 length equals 13 residues. V was clipped by 4 bases and J by 5 bases, with 12 bases between them. The CDR3 protein is CASSMSGWTEAFF. The DNA of the CDR3 is TGTGCCAGCAGCATGTCGGGTTGGACTGAAGCTTTCTTT. Full variable domain (remainder filled in from reference TRBV9 and TRBJ1-1): DSGVTQTPKHLITATGQRVTLRCSPRSGDLSVYWYQQSLDQGLQFLIQYYNGEERAKGNILERFSAQQFPDLHSELNLSSLELGDSALYFCASSMSGWTEAFFGQGTRLTVV.

The chain links TRBV7-8 to TRBJ1-1, with D maybe TRBD1 (6 bases). This CDR3 spans 13 amino acids. V was cut by 9 bases and J by 6 bases, with 17 bases left in between. Per germline, CDR1 SGHVS and CDR2 FQNEAQ. CDR3 in DNA: TGTGCCAGTAAAGTTACAGGGCTCTCTGAAGCTTTCTTT. It codes for CASKVTGLSEAFF.

The CDR3 loop reads CATSRDARRDTNYGYTF. In DNA form, the CDR3 reads TGTGCCACCAGCAGAGATGCCCGTCGGGACACTAACTATGGCTACACCTTC. The chain couples TRBV15 to TRBJ1-2, with a tentative D call TRBD1 (6 bases). The CDR3 sequence is 17 residues long. V was cut by 0 bases and J by 0 bases, with 14 bases left in between. Germline CDR1 LNHNV, CDR2 YYDKDF (reference sequence).

This chain uses TRBV30 with TRBJ2-4; TRBD1 aligns across 7 bases. Germline V CDR1 and CDR2: GTSNPN, SVGIG (reference sequence). The junction had 5 bases not matched to a gene; V was cut back by 1 base and J by 14 bases. The CDR3 extends over 11 amino acids. CDR3 sequence: CAWSGGQIKYF. The CDR3 DNA reads as TGTGCCTGGAGTGGGGGACAGATTAAGTACTTC.

The chain couples TRBV5-6 to TRBJ1-2; 7 positions agree with TRBD1. Germline V gene lookup returns CDR1 SGHDT and CDR2 YYEEEE. V shed 2 bases, J shed 8 bases, and the junction held 9 bases outside the gene matches. The CDR3 spans 14 residues. The CDR3 nucleotides are TGTGCCAGCAGCTTAACCGGACAGGAGAGGGGCTACACCTTC. Amino acids: CASSLTGQERGYTF. The full variable domain, with the rest looked up from reference TRBV5-6 and TRBJ1-2, is DAGVTQSPTHLIKTRGQQVTLRCSPKSGHDTVSWYQQALGQGPQFIFQYYEEEERQRGNFPDRFSGHQFPNYSSELNVNALLLGDSALYLCASSLTGQERGYTFGSGTRLTVV.

The chain has TRBV5-1 and TRBJ2-3; TRBD1 matches 7 bases. The ends lost 4 bases at V and 6 bases at J; junction bases unmatched: 8. Germline CDR1 and CDR2: SGHRS and YFSETQ. This CDR3 is built from 14 residues. The CDR3 DNA is TGCGCCAGCAGCGTGGGACAGCTAACGGATACGCAGTATTTT. It specifies CASSVGQLTDTQYF.

The chain employs TRBV30 and TRBJ2-2, with D unclear. The germline V gene has CDR1 GTSNPN and CDR2 SVGIG (reference sequence). Trimming took off 0 bases at V and 6 bases at J, with 8 bases between the two ends. CDR3 length: 13 residues. The CDR3 loop reads CAWSVVYPGELFF. DNA for the CDR3: TGTGCCTGGAGTGTGGTGTATCCCGGGGAGCTGTTTTTT.

This sequence joins TRBV7-9 and TRBJ1-6, with 9 bases identical to TRBD1. Germline CDR1 and CDR2: SEHNR and FQNEAQ (reference sequence). This CDR3 has 15 amino acids. Trimming cost V 5 bases and J 5 bases; bases outside gene matches: 4. The CDR3: CASSVGQGHNSPLHF. The CDR3 nucleotides read TGTGCCAGCAGCGTGGGACAGGGCCATAATTCACCCCTCCACTTT.

This clonotype was recorded a few times. The chain has TRBV18 and TRBJ1-6; 7 bases map to TRBD1. The CDR3 extends over 13 amino acids. Germline CDR1 and CDR2: KGHSH and LQKENI. The ends lost 6 bases at V and 9 bases at J; junction bases unmatched: 5. This CDR3 reads CASSSGTASPLHF. The CDR3 DNA reads TGTGCCAGCTCGTCCGGGACAGCTTCACCCCTCCACTTT. Supplemented by reference TRBV18 and TRBJ1-6, the full variable domain reads NAGVMQNPRHLVRRRGQEARLRCSPMKGHSHVYWYRQLPEEGLKFMVYLQKENIIDESGMPKERFSAEFPKEGPSILRIQQVVRGDSAAYFCASSSGTASPLHFGNGTRLTVT.

This sequence joins TRBV18 and TRBJ1-1; D may be TRBD1 (6 bases). With 4 bases removed from V and 2 bases from J, the gap between germline ends came to 8 bases. This CDR3 spans 13 amino acids. From germline, CDR1 is KGHSH and CDR2 LQKENI. The CDR3 protein is CASSRGTNTEAFF. Here the CDR3 DNA reads TGTGCCAGCTCACGGGGGACAAACACTGAAGCTTTCTTT. Drawing the rest from reference TRBV18 and TRBJ1-1, the complete variable domain is NAGVMQNPRHLVRRRGQEARLRCSPMKGHSHVYWYRQLPEEGLKFMVYLQKENIIDESGMPKERFSAEFPKEGPSILRIQQVVRGDSAAYFCASSRGTNTEAFFGQGTRLTVV.

The gene calls are TRBV30 and TRBJ1-3; no firm D call. The V end was cut by 5 bases, the J end by 0 bases, with 5 bases between. Germline CDR1 reads GTSNPN; CDR2 reads SVGIG (reference sequence). The CDR3 loop spans 12 amino acids. The DNA for the CDR3 is TGTGCCTGGCGTCCCTCTGGAAACACCATATATTTT. It codes for CAWRPSGNTIYF.

This clonotype was seen just once. V and J are TRBV3-1 and TRBJ1-6; D gene uncertain. This CDR3 has 16 amino acids. Germline assignment: CDR1 LGHDT and CDR2 YNNKEL (reference sequence). V dropped 5 bases and J dropped 7 bases, with 18 bases sitting between them. CDR3 sequence reads: CASSSMGRRRNSPLHF. The CDR3 nucleotides read TGTGCCAGCAGCAGCATGGGGAGAAGAAGGAATTCACCCCTCCACTTT.

This chain connects TRBV6-5 to TRBJ1-6; D not resolved. The CDR3 has 18 amino acids. Germline CDR1 is MNHEY and CDR2 is SVGAGI. Trimming cost V 2 bases and J 7 bases, with 21 bases left between them. For the CDR3, the DNA is TGTGCCAGCAGTTACGGCCCTTCTTCAGGACCGGGGAATTCACCCCTCCACTTT. It yields the protein CASSYGPSSGPGNSPLHF.

The chain combines TRBV28 with TRBJ2-5; the match to TRBD1 covers 9 bases. V was clipped by 3 bases and J by 5 bases; unmatched bases: 4. This CDR3 is 14 amino acids long. Germline V CDR1 and CDR2: MDHEN, SYDVKM. CDR3 sequence reads: CASSFGDREETQYF. DNA of the CDR3: TGTGCCAGCAGTTTTGGGGACAGGGAGGAGACCCAGTACTTC. Full variable domain (remainder filled in from reference TRBV28 and TRBJ2-5): DVKVTQSSRYLVKRTGEKVFLECVQDMDHENMFWYRQDPGLGLRLIYFSYDVKMKEKGDIPEGYSVSREKKERFSLILESASTNQTSMYLCASSFGDREETQYFGPGTRLLVL.

This chain uses TRBV7-8 with TRBJ2-5; D possibly corresponds to TRBD1 (6 bases). CDR1 is SGHVS and CDR2 is FQNEAQ in the germline V gene. Trimming removed 5 bases at V and 5 bases at J, with 15 bases between. The CDR3 consists of 14 residues. CDR3 sequence: CASSPYTGIETQYF. CDR3 coding DNA: TGTGCCAGCAGCCCTTACACAGGGATTGAGACCCAGTACTTC.

The chain combines TRBV29-1 with TRBJ2-3; D may be TRBD1 (6 bases). Germline V gene data show CDR1 as SQVTM and CDR2 as ANQGSEA. Trimming cost V 3 bases and J 7 bases, with 14 bases left between them. CDR3 length equals 13 residues. The CDR3 sequence: CSVDAGTQNTQYF. The CDR3 coding sequence is TGCAGCGTTGACGCCGGGACACAAAATACGCAGTATTTT.

This chain uses TRBV6-6 with TRBJ2-7, with D perhaps matching TRBD2 (5 bases). CDR3 size: 14 residues. The V and J ends lost 4 bases and 3 bases respectively, with 13 bases between them. Looked up from germline, CDR1 is MNHNY and CDR2 is SVGAGI (reference sequence). The CDR3 nucleotides read TGTGCCAGCAGTTCCTCACGGGAACACTACGAGCAGTACTTC. This gives the protein CASSSSREHYEQYF.

The gene calls are TRBV9 and TRBJ2-1; D ambiguous. From germline, CDR1 is SGDLS and CDR2 YYNGEE. This CDR3 is 13 amino acids long. Trimming took off 4 bases at V and 9 bases at J, with 14 bases between the two ends. CDR3 nucleotide sequence: TGTGCCAGCAGCCCCCAAGCTATGGGTGAGCAGTTCTTC. This gives the protein CASSPQAMGEQFF.